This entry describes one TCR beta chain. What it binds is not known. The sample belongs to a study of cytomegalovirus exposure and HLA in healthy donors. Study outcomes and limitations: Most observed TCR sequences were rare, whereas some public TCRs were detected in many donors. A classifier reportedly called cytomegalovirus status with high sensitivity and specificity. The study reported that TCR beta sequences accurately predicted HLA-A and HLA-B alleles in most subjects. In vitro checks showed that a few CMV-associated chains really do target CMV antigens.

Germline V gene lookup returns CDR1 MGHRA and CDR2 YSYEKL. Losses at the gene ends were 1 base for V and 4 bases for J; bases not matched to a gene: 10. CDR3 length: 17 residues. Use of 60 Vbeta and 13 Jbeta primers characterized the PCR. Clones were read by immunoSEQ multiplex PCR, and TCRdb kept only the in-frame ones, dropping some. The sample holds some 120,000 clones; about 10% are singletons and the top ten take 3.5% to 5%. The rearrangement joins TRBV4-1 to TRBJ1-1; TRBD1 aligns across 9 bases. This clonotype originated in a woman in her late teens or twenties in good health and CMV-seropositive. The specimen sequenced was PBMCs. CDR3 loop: CASSQGTGGWSGTEAFF. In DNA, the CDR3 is TGCGCCAGCAGCCAAGGCACAGGGGGCTGGTCGGGCACTGAAGCTTTCTTT.